This TCR beta chain came from a study of cytomegalovirus exposure and HLA in healthy donors. At the level of the study: Of over 300 genotyped donors, approximately 84% clustered with self-reported Caucasian donors. Study-level results: Researchers counted 164 TCR beta chains as cytomegalovirus-associated. Reports indicate that TCR beta sequences accurately predicted the HLA-A and HLA-B alleles of most subjects.

Comments on this clone: Its antigen is not identified.

Germline V gives CDR1 MDHEN, CDR2 SYDVKM. Trimming took off 3 bases at V and 7 bases at J, with 15 bases between the two ends. The length of the CDR3 is 14 residues. PCR involved 60 Vbeta and 13 Jbeta primers. Generated by immunoSEQ multiplex PCR, the TCRdb table keeps only in-frame clones and is missing some. The sample yields about 100,000 clones, about 9.5% seen once. This clonotype was sampled from a man in his forties in good health and CMV-seropositive. This chain connects TRBV28 to TRBJ1-2; D possibly corresponds to TRBD1 (5 bases). Sequencing used PBMCs. Written as DNA, the CDR3 is TGTGCCAGCAGTTTGACCGGGGGAGTAGGTGGCTACACCTTC. It codes for CASSLTGGVGGYTF.